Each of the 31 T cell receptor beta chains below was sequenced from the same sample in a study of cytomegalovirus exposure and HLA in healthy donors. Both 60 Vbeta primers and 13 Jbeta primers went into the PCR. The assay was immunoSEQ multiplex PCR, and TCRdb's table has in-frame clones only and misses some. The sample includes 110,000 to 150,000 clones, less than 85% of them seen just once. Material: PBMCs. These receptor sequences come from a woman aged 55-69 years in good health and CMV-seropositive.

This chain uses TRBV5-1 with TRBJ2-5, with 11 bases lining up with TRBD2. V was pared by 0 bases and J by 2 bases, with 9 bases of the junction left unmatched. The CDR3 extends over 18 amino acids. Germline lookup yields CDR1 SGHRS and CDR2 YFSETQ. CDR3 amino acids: CASSLGVAGGPPQETQYF. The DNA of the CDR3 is TGCGCCAGCAGCTTGGGGGTAGCGGGAGGGCCACCACAAGAGACCCAGTACTTC. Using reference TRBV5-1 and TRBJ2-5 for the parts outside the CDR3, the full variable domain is KAGVTQTPRYLIKTRGQQVTLSCSPISGHRSVSWYQQTPGQGLQFLFEYFSETQRNKGNFPGRFSGRQFSNSRSEMNVSTLELGDSALYLCASSLGVAGGPPQETQYFGPGTRLLVL.

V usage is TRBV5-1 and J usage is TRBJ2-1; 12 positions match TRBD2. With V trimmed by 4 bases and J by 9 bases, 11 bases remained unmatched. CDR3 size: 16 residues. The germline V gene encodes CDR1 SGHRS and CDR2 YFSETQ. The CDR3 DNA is TGCGCCAGCAGCCGGAATCTAGCGGGAGGGCCCCGTGAGCAGTTCTTC. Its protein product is CASSRNLAGGPREQFF.

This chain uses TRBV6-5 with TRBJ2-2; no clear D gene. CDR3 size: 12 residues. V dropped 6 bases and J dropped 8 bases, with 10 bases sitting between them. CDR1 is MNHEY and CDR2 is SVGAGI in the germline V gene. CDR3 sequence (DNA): TGTGCCAGCAGCCCGGTTTGGGGGGAGCTGTTTTTT. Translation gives CASSPVWGELFF.

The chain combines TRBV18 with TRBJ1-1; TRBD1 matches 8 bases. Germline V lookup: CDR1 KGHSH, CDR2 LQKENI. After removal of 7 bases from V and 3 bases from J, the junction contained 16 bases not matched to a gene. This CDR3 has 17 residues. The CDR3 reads CASLDRGSTKRDTEAFF. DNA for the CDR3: TGTGCCAGCTTAGACAGGGGATCAACAAAGAGGGACACTGAAGCTTTCTTT.

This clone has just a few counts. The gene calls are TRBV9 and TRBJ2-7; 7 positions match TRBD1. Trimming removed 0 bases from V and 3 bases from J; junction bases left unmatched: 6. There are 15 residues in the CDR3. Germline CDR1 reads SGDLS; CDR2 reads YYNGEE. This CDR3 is CASSVVPGDSYEQYF. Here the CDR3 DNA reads TGTGCCAGCAGCGTAGTACCCGGGGACAGCTACGAGCAGTACTTC.

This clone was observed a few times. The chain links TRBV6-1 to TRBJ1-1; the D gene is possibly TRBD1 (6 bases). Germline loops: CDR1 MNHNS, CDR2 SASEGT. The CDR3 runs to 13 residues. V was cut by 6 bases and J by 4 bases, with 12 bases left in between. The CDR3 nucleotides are TGTGCCAGCAGAGATCACAGGGCCACTGAAGCTTTCTTT. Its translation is CASRDHRATEAFF.

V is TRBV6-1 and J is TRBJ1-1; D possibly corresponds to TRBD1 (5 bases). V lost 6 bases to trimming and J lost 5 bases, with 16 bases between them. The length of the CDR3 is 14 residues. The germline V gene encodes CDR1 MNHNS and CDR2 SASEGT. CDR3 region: CASRPTWGETEAFF. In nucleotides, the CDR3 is TGTGCCAGCAGGCCGACATGGGGGGAAACTGAAGCTTTCTTT.

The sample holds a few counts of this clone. In nucleotides, the CDR3 is TGCGCCACGATCCCCGGGACAGGGGGTAATCAGCCCCAGCATTTT. Translated: CATIPGTGGNQPQHF. The chain carries TRBV10-1 and TRBJ1-5, with TRBD1 identical over 11 bases. In germline, CDR1 is WNHNN, CDR2 SYGVQD (reference sequence). V lost 10 bases to trimming and J lost 4 bases; unmatched junction nucleotides: 9. The CDR3 consists of 15 residues.

The CDR3 DNA reads TGTGCCAGCAGCTTAACAGGGGGACGTCGAGAGACCCAGTACTTC. Amino acids: CASSLTGGRRETQYF. This chain links TRBV7-8 with TRBJ2-5, with TRBD1 matching over 8 bases. The CDR3 spans 15 residues. V was pared by 2 bases and J by 4 bases, with 6 bases of the junction left unmatched. The germline CDR1 and CDR2 sequences are SGHVS and FQNEAQ.

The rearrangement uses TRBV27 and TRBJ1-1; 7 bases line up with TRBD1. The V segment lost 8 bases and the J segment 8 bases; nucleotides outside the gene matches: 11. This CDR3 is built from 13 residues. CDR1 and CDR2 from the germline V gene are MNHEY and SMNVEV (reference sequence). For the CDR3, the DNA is TGTGCCAGCCATTCCGGGACAGACCTCGAAGCTTTCTTT. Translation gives CASHSGTDLEAFF.

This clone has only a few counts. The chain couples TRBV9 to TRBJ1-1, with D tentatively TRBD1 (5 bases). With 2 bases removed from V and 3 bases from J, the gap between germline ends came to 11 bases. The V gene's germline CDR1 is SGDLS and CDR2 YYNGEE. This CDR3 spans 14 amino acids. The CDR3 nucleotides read TGTGCCAGCAGCGTGGGGGGGAGGGACACTGAAGCTTTCTTT. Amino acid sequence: CASSVGGRDTEAFF.

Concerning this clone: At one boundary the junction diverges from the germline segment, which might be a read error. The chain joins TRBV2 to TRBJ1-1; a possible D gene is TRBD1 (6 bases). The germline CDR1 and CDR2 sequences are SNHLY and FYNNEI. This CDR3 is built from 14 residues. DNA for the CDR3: TGTGCCAGGCCGGGGGCGGGGGGGGACGCTGAAGTTTTCTTT. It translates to CARPGAGGDAEVFF.

The CDR3 DNA reads TGTGCCAGCGAAGACAAGACAAAAATGAACACTGAAGCTTTCTTT. The encoded protein is CASEDKTKMNTEAFF. The chain recombines TRBV6-5 with TRBJ1-1; D gene unclear. Per germline, CDR1 MNHEY and CDR2 SVGAGI. The ends were cut back, 8 bases at V and 0 bases at J, with 16 bases in the middle. The CDR3 is 15 amino acids.

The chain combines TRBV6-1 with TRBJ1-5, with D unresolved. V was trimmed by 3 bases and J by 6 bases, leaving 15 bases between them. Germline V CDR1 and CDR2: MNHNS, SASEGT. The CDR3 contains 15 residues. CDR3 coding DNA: TGTGCCAGCAGTGAGAATTTGGTAGGCGGTCAGCCCCAGCATTTT. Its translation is CASSENLVGGQPQHF.

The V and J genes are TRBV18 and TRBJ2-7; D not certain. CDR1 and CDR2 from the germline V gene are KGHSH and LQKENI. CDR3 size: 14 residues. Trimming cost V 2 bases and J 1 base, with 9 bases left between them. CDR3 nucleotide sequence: TGTGCCAGCTCACCAATCCAGACTTCCTACGAGCAGTACTTC. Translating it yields CASSPIQTSYEQYF.

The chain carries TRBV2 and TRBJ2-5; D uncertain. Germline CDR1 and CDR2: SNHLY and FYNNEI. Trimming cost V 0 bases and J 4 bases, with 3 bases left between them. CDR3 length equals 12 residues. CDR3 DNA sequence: TGTGCCAGCAGTGAAGCCTTAGAGACCCAGTACTTC. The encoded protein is CASSEALETQYF.

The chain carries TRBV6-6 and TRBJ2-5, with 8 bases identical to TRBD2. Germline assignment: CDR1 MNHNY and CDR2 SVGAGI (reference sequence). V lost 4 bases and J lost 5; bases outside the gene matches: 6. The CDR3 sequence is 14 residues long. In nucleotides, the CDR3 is TGTGCCAGCAGTTCTCGGGAGGGGGGGGAGACCCAGTACTTC. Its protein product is CASSSREGGETQYF.

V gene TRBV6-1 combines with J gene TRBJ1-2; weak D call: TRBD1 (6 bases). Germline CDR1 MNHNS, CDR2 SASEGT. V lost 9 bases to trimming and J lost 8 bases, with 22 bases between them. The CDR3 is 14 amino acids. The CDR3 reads CASLYRGGAGGYTF. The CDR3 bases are TGTGCCAGTTTATACCGGGGGGGCGCGGGGGGCTACACCTTC.

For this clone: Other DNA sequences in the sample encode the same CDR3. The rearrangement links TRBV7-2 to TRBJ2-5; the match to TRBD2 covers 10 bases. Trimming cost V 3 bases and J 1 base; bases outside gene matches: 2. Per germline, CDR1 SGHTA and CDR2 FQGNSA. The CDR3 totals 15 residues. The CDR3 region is CASSLTSGPQETQYF. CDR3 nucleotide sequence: TGTGCCAGCAGCTTGACTAGCGGGCCCCAAGAGACCCAGTACTTC.

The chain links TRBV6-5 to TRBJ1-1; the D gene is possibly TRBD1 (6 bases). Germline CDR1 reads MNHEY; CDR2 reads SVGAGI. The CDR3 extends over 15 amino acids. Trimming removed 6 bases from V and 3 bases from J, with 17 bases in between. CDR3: CASRPLGTRYTEAFF. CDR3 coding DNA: TGTGCCAGCAGACCCCTCGGGACAAGATACACTGAAGCTTTCTTT.

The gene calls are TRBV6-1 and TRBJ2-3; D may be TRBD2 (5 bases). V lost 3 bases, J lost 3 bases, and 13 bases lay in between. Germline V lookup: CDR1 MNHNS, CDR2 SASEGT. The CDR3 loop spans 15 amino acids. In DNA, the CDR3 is TGTGCCAGCAGTGACCGGGGATTTGCTACAGATACGCAGTATTTT. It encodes CASSDRGFATDTQYF.

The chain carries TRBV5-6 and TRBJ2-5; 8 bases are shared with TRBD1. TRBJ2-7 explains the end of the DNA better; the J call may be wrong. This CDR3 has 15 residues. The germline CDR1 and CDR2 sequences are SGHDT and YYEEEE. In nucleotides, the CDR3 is TGTGCCAGCAGCTTGAGCCAGGGGGCCACCTACGAGCAGTACTTC. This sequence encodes CASSLSQGATYEQYF.

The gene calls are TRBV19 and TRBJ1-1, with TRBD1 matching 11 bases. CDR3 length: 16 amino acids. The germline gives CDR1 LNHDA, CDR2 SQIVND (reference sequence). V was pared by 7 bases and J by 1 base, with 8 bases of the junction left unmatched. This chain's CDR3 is CASTVRTGGTNTEAFF. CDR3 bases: TGTGCCAGTACCGTCAGGACAGGGGGCACGAACACTGAAGCTTTCTTT.

The CDR3 nucleotides are TGTGCCAGCAGCTTGATTGATAGCGGGACATACAATGAGCAGTTCTTC. It codes for CASSLIDSGTYNEQFF. This rearrangement joins TRBV5-6 to TRBJ2-1; 8 bases match TRBD2. The CDR3 is 16 amino acids. Germline V CDR1 and CDR2: SGHDT, YYEEEE. V gave up 1 base and J gave up 4 bases; unmatched junction bases: 7.

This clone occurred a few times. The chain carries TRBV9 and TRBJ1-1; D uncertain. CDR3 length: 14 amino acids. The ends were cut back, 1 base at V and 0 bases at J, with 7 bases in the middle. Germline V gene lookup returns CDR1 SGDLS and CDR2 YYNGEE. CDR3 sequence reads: CASSVTDLNTEAFF. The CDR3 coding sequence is TGTGCCAGCAGCGTAACAGACCTGAACACTGAAGCTTTCTTT.

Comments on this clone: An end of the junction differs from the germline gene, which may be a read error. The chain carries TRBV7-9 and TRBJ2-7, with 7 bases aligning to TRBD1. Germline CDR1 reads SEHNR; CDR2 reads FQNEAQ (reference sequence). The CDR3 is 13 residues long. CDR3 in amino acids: CASSARDSYEQYF. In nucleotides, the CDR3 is TGTGCCAGCAGCGCCCGGGACAGTTACGAGCAGTACTTT.

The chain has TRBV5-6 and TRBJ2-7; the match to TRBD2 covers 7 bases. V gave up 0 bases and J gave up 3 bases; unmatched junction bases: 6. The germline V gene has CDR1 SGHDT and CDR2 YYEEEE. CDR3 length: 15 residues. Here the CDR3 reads CASSLDLAVNYEQYF. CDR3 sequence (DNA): TGTGCCAGCAGCTTGGATCTAGCGGTTAACTACGAGCAGTACTTC.

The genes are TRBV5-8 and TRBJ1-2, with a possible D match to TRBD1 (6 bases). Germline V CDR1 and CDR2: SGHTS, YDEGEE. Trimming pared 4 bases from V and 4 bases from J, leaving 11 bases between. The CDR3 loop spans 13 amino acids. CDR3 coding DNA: TGTGCCAGCAGCCCCGGACAGAGCTATGGCTACACCTTC. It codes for CASSPGQSYGYTF.

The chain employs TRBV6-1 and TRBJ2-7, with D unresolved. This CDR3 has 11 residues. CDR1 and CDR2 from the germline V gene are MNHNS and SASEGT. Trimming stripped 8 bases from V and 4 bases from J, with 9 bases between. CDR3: CASEVGYEQYF. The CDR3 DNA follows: TGTGCCAGCGAGGTCGGGTACGAGCAGTACTTC.

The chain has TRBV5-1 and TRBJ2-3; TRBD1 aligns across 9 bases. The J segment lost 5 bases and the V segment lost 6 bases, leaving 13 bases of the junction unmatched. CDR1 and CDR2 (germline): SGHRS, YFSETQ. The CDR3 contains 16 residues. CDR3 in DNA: TGCGCCAGCATGCCCCAACCATCGGACAGGGGAGATACGCAGTATTTT. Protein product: CASMPQPSDRGDTQYF.

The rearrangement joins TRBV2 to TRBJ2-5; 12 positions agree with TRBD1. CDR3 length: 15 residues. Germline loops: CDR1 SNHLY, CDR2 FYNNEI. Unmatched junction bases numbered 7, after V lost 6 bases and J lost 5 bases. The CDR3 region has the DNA TGTGCCAGCAGACCCGGGACAGGGGGCTGGGAGACCCAGTACTTC. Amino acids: CASRPGTGGWETQYF. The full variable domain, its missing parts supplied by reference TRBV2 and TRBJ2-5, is EPEVTQTPSHQVTQMGQEVILRCVPISNHLYFYWYRQILGQKVEFLVSFYNNEISEKSEIFDDQFSVERPDGSNFTLKIRSTKLEDSAMYFCASRPGTGGWETQYFGPGTRLLVL.